The next 32 T cell receptor beta chains were all read from a single sample in a study of shared clonotypes between healthy human individuals. Cells designated naive CD8 were CD45RO-negative and were positively selected for CCR7, with terminally differentiated effector memory CD45RA+ cells excluded. Only in-frame clones appear in the TCRdb table, and some are missing; sequencing was by immunoSEQ multiplex PCR. The sample consists of 1.5 million to 2.5 million clones, approximately 94% of them appearing once. The sequenced material came from naive CD8+ T cells sorted from blood. The receptors come from a man aged 18 to 30 in good health.

The chain employs TRBV4-2 and TRBJ2-7, with D perhaps given as TRBD1 or TRBD2 (6 bases each). V was clipped by 1 base and J by 3 bases, with 22 bases between them. This CDR3 is 18 amino acids long. The germline CDR1 and CDR2 sequences are LGHNA and YNFKEQ. CDR3 residues: CASSQGLAYREVSYEQYF. CDR3 DNA: TGTGCCAGCAGCCAAGGGTTAGCTTACAGGGAGGTTAGCTACGAGCAGTACTTC.

The rearrangement links TRBV4-2 to TRBJ1-4, with a tentative D call TRBD1 (6 bases). The V and J ends lost 0 bases and 0 bases respectively, with 11 bases between them. The germline CDR1 and CDR2 sequences are LGHNA and YNFKEQ. The CDR3 runs 17 residues. DNA for the CDR3: TGTGCCAGCAGCCAAGAGGCACAGGGAGCAACTAATGAAAAACTGTTTTTT. It translates to CASSQEAQGATNEKLFF.

This sequence joins TRBV19 and TRBJ2-1; a weak D match, TRBD1 (6 bases). From germline, CDR1 is LNHDA and CDR2 SQIVND (reference sequence). The CDR3 totals 16 residues. The germline V and J ends were trimmed by 5 bases and 2 bases, with 16 bases remaining between them. The CDR3 region is CASSPPWDKAYNEQFF. The CDR3, as DNA: TGTGCCAGTAGTCCCCCTTGGGACAAAGCCTACAATGAGCAGTTCTTC.

The J gene is TRBJ1-1, the V gene TRBV11-3; D remains ambiguous. The CDR3 loop spans 19 amino acids. V dropped 5 bases and J dropped 5 bases, with 30 bases sitting between them. CDR1 is SGHNT, CDR2 YENEEA, per germline. The chain's CDR3 is CASSIPLPAGESSGTEAFF. Here the CDR3 DNA reads TGTGCCAGCAGCATCCCCTTACCCGCAGGCGAATCCTCGGGGACTGAAGCTTTCTTT. Filled out from reference TRBV11-3 and TRBJ1-1, the complete variable domain reads EAGVVQSPRYKIIEKKQPVAFWCNPISGHNTLYWYLQNLGQGPELLIRYENEEAVDDSQLPKDRFSAERLKGVDSTLKIQPAELGDSAVYLCASSIPLPAGESSGTEAFFGQGTRLTVV.

Here the CDR3 DNA reads TGTGCCAGCAGTTACGAGGGACAGGGGGCCGCAGATACGCAGTATTTT. This encodes CASSYEGQGAADTQYF. The chain carries TRBV6-5 and TRBJ2-3, with 12 positions matching TRBD1. The germline V gene encodes CDR1 MNHEY and CDR2 SVGAGI. CDR3 length: 16 amino acids. Losses at the gene ends were 2 bases for V and 4 bases for J; bases not matched to a gene: 4.

The rearrangement uses TRBV6-6 and TRBJ2-7, with a weak D call TRBD1 (6 bases). V lost 0 bases to trimming and J lost 2 bases, with 11 bases between them. Germline loops: CDR1 MNHNY, CDR2 SVGAGI (reference sequence). This CDR3 comprises 15 residues. The CDR3 bases are TGTGCCAGCAGTTACTCGCCAGCAGGGGCCTACGAGCAGTACTTC. Translation: CASSYSPAGAYEQYF.

On this clone itself: Other DNA sequences of this sample code for an identical CDR3. The chain uses TRBV30 and TRBJ2-3; D is undetermined. V shed 0 bases and J shed 0 bases, with 7 bases lying between them. Germline CDR1 is GTSNPN and CDR2 is SVGIG (reference sequence). This CDR3 is 14 amino acids long. CDR3 sequence (DNA): TGTGCCTGGAGTGTGGTGGGAAGCACAGATACGCAGTATTTT. Translating it yields CAWSVVGSTDTQYF.

The chain is built from TRBV7-2 and TRBJ2-7; weak D call: TRBD1 (6 bases). V was clipped by 1 base and J by 3 bases, with 16 bases between them. The germline V gene encodes CDR1 SGHTA and CDR2 FQGNSA. This CDR3 comprises 16 residues. DNA for the CDR3: TGTGCCAGCAGCTTAGTTTTCGGACAGTCGAGCTACGAGCAGTACTTC. Translation gives CASSLVFGQSSYEQYF. Complete variable domain (other parts from reference TRBV7-2 and TRBJ2-7): GAGVSQSPSNKVTEKGKDVELRCDPISGHTALYWYRQSLGQGLEFLIYFQGNSAPDKSGLPSDRFSAERTGGSVSTLTIQRTQQEDSAVYLCASSLVFGQSSYEQYFGPGTRLTVT.

The gene calls are TRBV5-8 and TRBJ2-3; TRBD1 or TRBD2 may be the D gene (5 bases each). V lost 4 bases, J lost 6 bases, and 18 bases lay in between. CDR1 and CDR2 from the germline V gene are SGHTS and YDEGEE. The CDR3 is 15 residues long. This chain's CDR3 is CASSPGTAAPDTQYF. The CDR3 nucleotides are TGTGCCAGCAGCCCGGGGACCGCGGCCCCCGATACGCAGTATTTT.

As concerns this clone: Other DNA sequences of this sample code for an identical CDR3. This rearrangement joins TRBV5-6 to TRBJ2-2; 7 bases line up with TRBD2. The ends lost 2 bases at V and 2 bases at J; junction bases unmatched: 3. The V gene's germline CDR1 is SGHDT and CDR2 YYEEEE. This CDR3 has 15 amino acids. The CDR3: CASSFGGGNTGELFF. Written as DNA, the CDR3 is TGTGCCAGCAGCTTCGGCGGGGGAAACACCGGGGAGCTGTTTTTT.

The chain joins TRBV4-1 to TRBJ1-5, with 9 bases that match TRBD1. Germline CDR1 is MGHRA and CDR2 is YSYEKL. J lost 0 bases, V lost 0 bases, and 6 bases had no gene match. This CDR3 region has 18 residues. For the CDR3, the DNA is TGCGCCAGCAGCCAAGAACCGGGACAGGGATATAGCAATCAGCCCCAGCATTTT. This sequence encodes CASSQEPGQGYSNQPQHF.

The chain links TRBV7-6 to TRBJ2-7; TRBD1 is a possible D gene (5 bases). CDR1 and CDR2 from the germline V gene are SGHVS and FNYEAQ. V was clipped by 5 bases and J by 4 bases, with 9 bases between them. The CDR3 loop spans 12 amino acids. The CDR3 is CASSKPGYEQYF. The CDR3 region has the DNA TGTGCCAGCAGCAAACCAGGGTACGAGCAGTACTTC.

The chain uses TRBV4-1 and TRBJ2-3; 14 bases agree with TRBD2. Trimming took 4 bases from V and 8 from J; bases not matched to a gene: 5. Germline V gene data show CDR1 as MGHRA and CDR2 as YSYEKL. The CDR3 is 15 residues long. The CDR3 reads CASSLLTSGGGTQYF. Written as DNA, the CDR3 is TGCGCCAGCAGCCTCTTGACTAGCGGGGGGGGTACGCAGTATTTT.

The rearrangement links TRBV9 to TRBJ2-7; 8 bases map to TRBD1. Trimming removed 4 bases from V and 3 bases from J; junction bases left unmatched: 9. In germline, CDR1 is SGDLS, CDR2 YYNGEE. This CDR3 comprises 15 residues. CDR3 loop: CASSPGQGPFYEQYF. CDR3 sequence (DNA): TGTGCCAGCAGCCCCGGACAGGGCCCTTTCTACGAGCAGTACTTC.

The chain recombines TRBV7-2 with TRBJ1-2; unclear D gene. Trimming removed 7 bases from V and 2 bases from J, with 17 bases in between. The CDR3 is made up of 15 amino acids. Germline V gene sequence: CDR1 SGHTA, CDR2 FQGNSA. In nucleotides, the CDR3 is TGTGCCAGCATCCTCCACCCCGACACGAACTATGGCTACACCTTC. It codes for CASILHPDTNYGYTF.

Concerning this clone: At one boundary the junction diverges from the germline segment, which might be a read error. The chain employs TRBV4-1 and TRBJ2-7, with unresolved D. Germline V CDR1 and CDR2: MGHRA, YSYEKL. The CDR3 has 16 amino acids. CDR3 in DNA: TGTGCCAGCAGCCAAGATCAATTTGGCGAGGTCAGGAAGCAGTACTTC. It is translated as CASSQDQFGEVRKQYF.

This chain uses TRBV27 with TRBJ2-7, with TRBD1 matching over 7 bases. Germline V gene lookup returns CDR1 MNHEY and CDR2 SMNVEV (reference sequence). The CDR3 has 16 amino acids. V trimming: 3 bases; J trimming: 5 bases; junction bases outside the gene matches: 13. The CDR3 DNA reads TGTGCCAGCAGTTTGGCCCCGGGGACAGATAGAAACGAGCAGTACTTC. Protein sequence: CASSLAPGTDRNEQYF.

The chain links TRBV4-1 to TRBJ2-7; D uncertain. Germline V lookup: CDR1 MGHRA, CDR2 YSYEKL. The V gene lost 1 base and the J gene lost 0 bases, with 10 bases spanning the gap. The CDR3 is 15 residues long. In DNA, the CDR3 is TGCGCCAGCAGCCAAGTTACAGCCAGCTCCTACGAGCAGTACTTC. Amino acid sequence: CASSQVTASSYEQYF.

This clone was seen just once. This chain connects TRBV11-2 to TRBJ2-7, with TRBD1 identical over 10 bases. Germline CDR1 reads SGHAT; CDR2 reads FQNNGV. V shed 6 bases and J 5 bases; nucleotides not matched to a gene: 13. The length of the CDR3 is 16 residues. The DNA for the CDR3 is TGTGCCAGCAGTTTTGGCCCCGGGACAGGGGTACACGAGCAGTACTTC. It translates to CASSFGPGTGVHEQYF. Full variable domain (remainder filled in from reference TRBV11-2 and TRBJ2-7): EAGVAQSPRYKIIEKRQSVAFWCNPISGHATLYWYQQILGQGPKLLIQFQNNGVVDDSQLPKDRFSAERLKGVDSTLKIQPAKLEDSAVYLCASSFGPGTGVHEQYFGPGTRLTVT.

The chain has TRBV28 and TRBJ1-2; TRBD1 matches 10 bases. This CDR3 comprises 17 residues. The germline gives CDR1 MDHEN, CDR2 SYDVKM. The junction had 7 bases not matched to a gene; V was cut back by 2 bases and J by 1 base. The CDR3 loop reads CASSLGLGTGDNYGYTF. In nucleotides, the CDR3 is TGTGCCAGCAGTTTAGGCCTTGGGACAGGGGATAACTATGGCTACACCTTC.

In DNA, the CDR3 is TGTGCCAGCAGCCCTCGGACAGGGGGCATGGATGAGCAGTTCTTC. Translating gives CASSPRTGGMDEQFF. The genes are TRBV11-3 and TRBJ2-1; 11 bases line up with TRBD1. The CDR3 consists of 15 residues. CDR1 is SGHNT and CDR2 is YENEEA in the germline V gene. V gave up 5 bases and J gave up 8 bases; unmatched junction bases: 8. Full variable domain (remainder filled in from reference TRBV11-3 and TRBJ2-1): EAGVVQSPRYKIIEKKQPVAFWCNPISGHNTLYWYLQNLGQGPELLIRYENEEAVDDSQLPKDRFSAERLKGVDSTLKIQPAELGDSAVYLCASSPRTGGMDEQFFGPGTRLTVL.

The J gene is TRBJ2-7, the V gene TRBV9; 8 positions match TRBD2. The V gene end was trimmed by 3 bases and the J gene end by 4 bases; junction bases not matched to a gene: 6. Looked up from germline, CDR1 is SGDLS and CDR2 is YYNGEE. This CDR3 has 14 residues. For the CDR3, the DNA is TGTGCCAGCAGCGGAATAGCGGGATCTTACGAGCAGTACTTC. This translates into CASSGIAGSYEQYF.

This chain uses TRBV7-9 with TRBJ1-5; 7 bases agree with TRBD1. V shed 5 bases, J shed 10 bases, and the junction held 5 bases outside the gene matches. The CDR3 is made up of 12 amino acids. Germline CDR1 SEHNR, CDR2 FQNEAQ (reference sequence). The CDR3 protein is CASSTTGFPQHF. The CDR3, as DNA: TGTGCCAGCAGCACGACAGGGTTCCCCCAGCATTTT.

The chain links TRBV2 to TRBJ1-2; D is possibly TRBD1 (5 bases). The CDR3 length is 14 residues. Trimming cost V 6 bases and J 3 bases, with 14 bases left between them. Germline V CDR1 and CDR2: SNHLY, FYNNEI. CDR3 protein: CASRNRGAYYGYTF. CDR3 DNA: TGTGCCAGCAGGAATAGAGGGGCCTACTATGGCTACACCTTC.

This clone was counted a single time. The J gene is TRBJ1-1, the V gene TRBV6-6; D is ambiguous. V lost 5 bases and J 5 bases, leaving 12 bases between the germline ends. The CDR3 is 13 amino acids. Germline V CDR1 and CDR2: MNHNY, SVGAGI (reference sequence). CDR3 sequence (DNA): TGTGCCAGCAGTCTTATTGGGGAAACTGAAGCTTTCTTT. It encodes CASSLIGETEAFF.

The V call is TRBV6-6, the J call TRBJ2-1; the match to TRBD2 covers 11 bases. The trim removed 10 bases at V and 6 bases at J, leaving 8 bases unmatched. The CDR3 length is 14 residues. CDR1 is MNHNY and CDR2 is SVGAGI in the germline V gene (reference sequence). CDR3 nucleotides: TGTGCCACCCTTATAGCGGGGGGGGTCAATGAGCAGTTCTTC. This sequence encodes CATLIAGGVNEQFF.

The J gene is TRBJ2-5, the V gene TRBV9, with D possibly being TRBD2 (6 bases). The CDR3 has 16 amino acids. In germline, CDR1 is SGDLS, CDR2 YYNGEE. Trimming pared 0 bases from V and 0 bases from J, leaving 12 bases between. This chain's CDR3 is CASSVEPGRYQETQYF. In nucleotides, the CDR3 is TGTGCCAGCAGCGTAGAGCCAGGGAGGTACCAAGAGACCCAGTACTTC.

In its sample, this clone was seen once. V usage is TRBV27 and J usage is TRBJ2-1, with 12 bases aligning to TRBD2. The CDR3 sequence is 15 residues long. Trimming took 5 bases from V and 15 from J; bases not matched to a gene: 14. The germline V gene encodes CDR1 MNHEY and CDR2 SMNVEV (reference sequence). This chain's CDR3 is CASSPLAGGPKVLFF. In nucleotides, the CDR3 is TGTGCCAGCAGTCCCCTAGCGGGAGGGCCGAAAGTTTTGTTCTTC.

Regarding this clone: Other DNA sequences within the sample encode an identical CDR3. V and J are TRBV5-1 and TRBJ2-1; D unclear. V dropped 5 bases and J dropped 4 bases, with 10 bases sitting between them. The CDR3 runs 13 residues. CDR1 is SGHRS, CDR2 YFSETQ, per germline. As DNA, the CDR3 is TGCGCCAGCAGTCCGGGTCCTTACAATGAGCAGTTCTTC. Its translation is CASSPGPYNEQFF.

This CDR3 reads CASSFKAGRDTQYF. For the CDR3, the DNA is TGTGCCAGCAGCTTTAAGGCGGGTAGGGATACGCAGTATTTT. This chain links TRBV7-2 with TRBJ2-3, with a possible D match to TRBD2 (5 bases). Germline assignment: CDR1 SGHTA and CDR2 FQGNSA. The CDR3 length is 14 residues. V was clipped by 3 bases and J by 6 bases, with 13 bases between them.

A note on this clone: The sample contains more than one DNA sequence encoding this CDR3. The CDR3 loop reads CASSGGGSGYEQYF. The CDR3 nucleotides read TGTGCCAGCAGCGGAGGGGGTTCGGGCTACGAGCAGTACTTC. V and J are TRBV9 and TRBJ2-7, with a possible D match to TRBD1 (6 bases). The CDR3 length is 14 residues. V lost 3 bases, J lost 3 bases, and 13 bases lay in between. Germline V CDR1 and CDR2: SGDLS, YYNGEE. Complete variable domain (other parts from reference TRBV9 and TRBJ2-7): DSGVTQTPKHLITATGQRVTLRCSPRSGDLSVYWYQQSLDQGLQFLIQYYNGEERAKGNILERFSAQQFPDLHSELNLSSLELGDSALYFCASSGGGSGYEQYFGPGTRLTVT.

This clone was observed a handful of times. The chain has TRBV27 and TRBJ2-7; weak D call: TRBD2 (5 bases). This CDR3 spans 14 amino acids. CDR1 and CDR2 (germline): MNHEY, SMNVEV (reference sequence). Trimming removed 5 bases at V and 5 bases at J, with 16 bases between. The CDR3 region is CASSPGSAANEQYF. The CDR3 nucleotides are TGTGCCAGCAGTCCGGGGTCCGCGGCAAACGAGCAGTACTTC.